The 12 T cell receptor beta chains given below trace back to one sample, sequenced in a study of blood T cell repertoires in COVID-19. Produced via immunoSEQ multiplex PCR; TCRdb's table is partial and in-frame only. The sample consists of approximately 300,000 clones, around four fifths of them appearing once. The sample taken for sequencing was peripheral blood. These receptors all come from a woman in her forties or fifties with acute or convalescent COVID-19.

Comment on this clone: The identical CDR3 is also encoded by other nucleotide sequences in the sample. The V call is TRBV5-1, the J call TRBJ1-1; 8 nucleotides line up with TRBD1. The CDR3 is made up of 14 amino acids. Germline trimming cut 0 bases from V and 3 bases from J; bases unmatched to any gene: 1. Germline V gene lookup returns CDR1 SGHRS and CDR2 YFSETQ. This chain's CDR3 is CASSLVQGDTEAFF. The CDR3 DNA is TGCGCCAGCAGCTTGGTACAGGGGGACACTGAAGCTTTCTTT.

This chain connects TRBV21-1 to TRBJ2-3; the table's D call TRBD2 went unverified against the DNA. TRBV21-1 is described as a pseudogene. The CDR3 runs 18 residues. CDR3 sequence: CASSIPGASGTSTDTQYF. Written as DNA, the CDR3 is TGTGCCAGCAGCATCCCCGGGGCTAGCGGGACTAGCACAGATACGCAGTATTTT.

CDR3 in amino acids: CSASSGRTDTQYF. The CDR3 DNA follows: TGCAGTGCTAGTAGCGGGCGCACAGATACGCAGTATTTT. V gene TRBV20-1 combines with J gene TRBJ2-3; 7 bases map to TRBD2. The CDR3 runs 13 residues. With 3 bases clipped from V and 1 base from J, the junction kept 1 base outside the gene matches. Germline lookup yields CDR1 DFQATT and CDR2 SNEGSKA (reference sequence).

This rearrangement joins TRBV3-1 (or the pseudogene TRBV3-2) to TRBJ2-7; maybe TRBD1 (5 bases). The V gene lost 0 bases and the J gene lost 5 bases, with 11 bases spanning the gap. The germline V gene encodes CDR1 LGHDT and CDR2 YNNKEL (reference sequence). The CDR3 spans 14 residues. CDR3 DNA sequence: TGTGCCAGCAGCCAAGAAGGGCAGGGCAACGAGCAGTACTTC. Translation gives CASSQEGQGNEQYF.

The chain recombines TRBV7-3 with TRBJ2-1, with 11 bases aligning to TRBD2. In germline, CDR1 is SGHTA, CDR2 FQGTGA. This CDR3 spans 15 amino acids. After removal of 6 bases from V and 2 bases from J, the junction contained 3 bases not matched to a gene. The CDR3 DNA reads as TGTGCCAGCAGTCAGGGACTAGCGGCCTACAATGAGCAGTTCTTC. Translated, it gives CASSQGLAAYNEQFF.

This rearrangement joins TRBV5-1 to TRBJ2-7, with unresolved D. This CDR3 is 14 amino acids long. V was cut by 2 bases and J by 3 bases, with 12 bases left in between. Per germline, CDR1 SGHRS and CDR2 YFSETQ. Here the CDR3 reads CASSFEPPNYEQYF. The CDR3 DNA is TGCGCCAGCAGCTTTGAGCCCCCTAACTACGAGCAGTACTTC.

The CDR3 sequence: CASSLIGQGGWTEAFF. The CDR3 region has the DNA TGTGCCAGCAGTTTAATTGGACAGGGCGGGTGGACTGAAGCTTTCTTT. The chain is built from TRBV27 and TRBJ1-1; 8 positions agree with TRBD1. The CDR3 consists of 16 residues. J gave up 5 bases and V 2 bases, and 10 bases lay outside the gene matches. Looked up from germline, CDR1 is MNHEY and CDR2 is SMNVEV (reference sequence).

The chain is built from TRBV7-9 and TRBJ2-3, with D uncertain. Germline V gives CDR1 SEHNR, CDR2 FQNEAQ (reference sequence). V was pared by 2 bases and J by 1 base, with 4 bases between. The CDR3 sequence is 13 residues long. CDR3 nucleotide sequence: TGTGCCAGCAGCTTACCTGGCACAGATACGCAGTATTTT. It codes for CASSLPGTDTQYF.

The chain carries TRBV5-1 and TRBJ1-1, with 7 bases aligning to TRBD1. CDR1 is SGHRS, CDR2 YFSETQ, per germline. The CDR3 is 13 residues long. The J segment lost 4 bases and the V segment lost 3 bases, leaving 3 bases of the junction unmatched. The chain's CDR3 is CASSSGQSTEAFF. CDR3 DNA sequence: TGCGCCAGCAGCTCGGGACAGTCCACTGAAGCTTTCTTT.

This rearrangement joins TRBV7-8 to TRBJ1-2; tentatively, D is TRBD1 (5 bases). CDR1 and CDR2 (germline): SGHVS, FQNEAQ. The V end lost 5 bases, the J end lost 2 bases, and 21 bases lay between the germline ends. The CDR3 is 17 residues long. CDR3: CASSAPLTAGVNYGYTF. The CDR3 nucleotides are TGTGCCAGCAGCGCGCCTCTTACGGCGGGGGTCAACTATGGCTACACCTTC.

V usage is TRBV5-1 and J usage is TRBJ1-1; D may be TRBD1 (6 bases). Germline CDR1 SGHRS, CDR2 YFSETQ. The CDR3 covers 14 residues. Trimming removed 3 bases at V and 2 bases at J, with 11 bases between. As DNA, the CDR3 is TGCGCCAGCAGCTCTGGACAGCGTAACACTGAAGCTTTCTTT. Encoded protein: CASSSGQRNTEAFF. Full variable domain (rest looked up from reference TRBV5-1 and TRBJ1-1): KAGVTQTPRYLIKTRGQQVTLSCSPISGHRSVSWYQQTPGQGLQFLFEYFSETQRNKGNFPGRFSGRQFSNSRSEMNVSTLELGDSALYLCASSSGQRNTEAFFGQGTRLTVV.

The chain couples TRBV14 to TRBJ1-4, with no clear D. Germline CDR1 reads SGHDN; CDR2 reads FVKESK. This CDR3 comprises 18 residues. The ends were cut back, 6 bases at V and 0 bases at J, with 20 bases in the middle. The CDR3 DNA sequence: TGTGCCAGCAGTGAAGAGGGCCTAGGCATAGCAACTAATGAAAAACTGTTTTTT. Its protein is CASSEEGLGIATNEKLFF.